This T cell receptor (beta chain) stems from a study of lymphopenia after photon versus proton radiotherapy. General study points: Post-nadir diversity loss with photons came from oligoclonal expansion, particularly CD8+ Temra cells.

Worth noting for this clone: Its target is not known.

Method: immunoSEQ multiplex PCR; TCRdb's copy keeps in-frame clones and lacks some. The data hold approximately 20,000 clones, with around 90% observed a single time. The germline V gene has CDR1 KGHSH and CDR2 LQKENI. CDR3 length: 15 residues. V lost 6 bases to trimming and J lost 2 bases, with 15 bases between them. Sequences were derived from peripheral blood, sampled from a patient treated with photon-based radiotherapy. The origin of this receptor is a man aged 55 to 70 with pancreatic cancer. This sequence joins TRBV18 and TRBJ2-3, with unresolved D. The CDR3 reads CASSPGMSLTDTQYF. The CDR3 bases are TGTGCCAGCTCTCCCGGTATGTCACTCACAGATACGCAGTATTTT.